The 10 T cell receptor beta chains in this list originate from one sample, sequenced in a study of regulatory T cells in long-lasting Graves disease. Documented time point: newly diagnosed GD, antithyroid drugs for less than 3 months. PBMCs were the source of the RNA used for TCR sequencing. Arm-PCR of CDR3 regions and iRepertoire HTBI primers were used to build TCR beta libraries. TCRdb reprocessed the multiplex PCR reads with MiXCR, giving one entry per CDR3 protein. Of roughly 610,000 distinct CDR3 sequences in the sample, around 15% were seen once. These data were also reused for a study on T cells in Graves' hyperthyroidism and ophthalmopathy.

This sample comprised peripheral blood mononuclear cells (PBMCs), obtained at new diagnosis, from a patient treated with antithyroid drugs. Source of these receptors: a man younger than 30 with Graves disease.

There are a few counts of this clonotype. The chain employs TRBV6-1 and TRBJ2-3; the D gene is possibly TRBD1 (5 bases). Germline-derived CDR1 and CDR2 are MNHNS and SASEGT. V was pared by 6 bases and J by 5 bases, with 15 bases between. CDR3 size: 14 residues. The CDR3 coding sequence is TGTGCCAGCAGCCTACTCAGCAGGGTAGATACGCAGTATTTT. Its translation: CASSLLSRVDTQYF.

The table lists this clonotype with many counts. V gene TRBV27 combines with J gene TRBJ1-1; D is undetermined. Germline V gene lookup returns CDR1 MNHEY and CDR2 SMNVEV (reference sequence). V was cut by 4 bases and J by 0 bases, with 12 bases left in between. This CDR3 is 15 amino acids long. DNA of the CDR3: TGTGCCAGCAGTTCCCCCCCAGTTATGAACACTGAAGCTTTCTTT. Amino acids: CASSSPPVMNTEAFF.

The V gene is TRBV28, the J gene TRBJ2-3, with 8 bases that match TRBD1. The CDR3 length is 15 residues. J gave up 4 bases and V 8 bases, and 11 bases lay outside the gene matches. Per germline, CDR1 MDHEN and CDR2 SYDVKM. Written as DNA, the CDR3 is TGTGCCAGCCCGCCCCCGGGACAGGCCGCAGATACGCAGTATTTT. Its protein is CASPPPGQAADTQYF. The full variable domain, its missing parts supplied by reference TRBV28 and TRBJ2-3, is DVKVTQSSRYLVKRTGEKVFLECVQDMDHENMFWYRQDPGLGLRLIYFSYDVKMKEKGDIPEGYSVSREKKERFSLILESASTNQTSMYLCASPPPGQAADTQYFGPGTRLTVL.

In this sample, this clonotype turned up many times. The genes are TRBV27 and TRBJ1-5; 8 positions agree with TRBD1. Looked up from germline, CDR1 is MNHEY and CDR2 is SMNVEV (reference sequence). The V segment lost 6 bases and the J segment 3 bases; nucleotides outside the gene matches: 7. The CDR3 sequence is 15 residues long. The DNA of the CDR3 is TGTGCCAGCAGCCCCACAGGGGGACTCAATCAGCCCCAGCATTTT. It codes for CASSPTGGLNQPQHF.

This clonotype was counted between two and nine times. The rearrangement links TRBV29-1 to TRBJ2-1, with TRBD2 matching 7 bases. Germline CDR1 reads SQVTM; CDR2 reads ANQGSEA. V gave up 3 bases and J gave up 6 bases; unmatched junction bases: 8. The CDR3 extends over 14 amino acids. This CDR3 is CSVDVGGVSNEQFF. The CDR3, as DNA: TGCAGCGTTGATGTTGGGGGGGTAAGCAATGAGCAGTTCTTC.

The V call is TRBV20-1, the J call TRBJ2-5; 8 bases line up with TRBD1. The CDR3 spans 12 residues. V trimming: 6 bases; J trimming: 3 bases; junction bases outside the gene matches: 3. Germline V CDR1 and CDR2: DFQATT, SNEGSKA (reference sequence). DNA for the CDR3: TGCAGTGCCCGGACAGGGAAAGAGACCCAGTACTTC. This translates into CSARTGKETQYF.

This clonotype showed up just a few times. The chain uses TRBV6-5 and TRBJ1-1; D not resolved. CDR3 size: 17 residues. With 4 bases removed from V and 4 bases from J, the gap between germline ends came to 22 bases. Germline V gives CDR1 MNHEY, CDR2 SVGAGI. The CDR3 DNA sequence: TGTGCCAGCAGTTTATGGGTTGGCAGAAAAATCGGCACTGAAGCTTTCTTT. Its protein product is CASSLWVGRKIGTEAFF.

This clonotype was seen at least ten times. This chain connects TRBV2 to TRBJ2-3, with unresolved D. Trimming stripped 7 bases from V and 2 bases from J, with 10 bases between. Germline V gene data show CDR1 as SNHLY and CDR2 as FYNNEI. CDR3 length equals 13 residues. CDR3 sequence reads: CASTLEHTDTQYF. CDR3 nucleotide sequence: TGTGCCAGCACTCTGGAACACACAGATACGCAGTATTTT.

This clonotype was counted many times. The chain carries TRBV11-1 and TRBJ2-5; 10 nucleotides agree with TRBD1. The CDR3 runs to 14 residues. Germline CDR1 and CDR2: SGHAT and FQDESV (reference sequence). Trimming took 3 bases from V and 4 from J; bases not matched to a gene: 2. CDR3 sequence (DNA): TGTGCCAGCAGCTTCGACAGGGGGCCAGAGACCCAGTACTTC. Protein product: CASSFDRGPETQYF.

The sample holds many counts of this clonotype. The genes are TRBV5-6 and TRBJ2-7; D is unclear. V shed 0 bases and J shed 0 bases, with 10 bases lying between them. The CDR3 contains 15 residues. Germline V gene sequence: CDR1 SGHDT, CDR2 YYEEEE. CDR3 DNA sequence: TGTGCCAGCAGCTTGGGTCTTCGAAGCTCCTACGAGCAGTACTTC. Encoded protein: CASSLGLRSSYEQYF. Complete variable domain (other parts from reference TRBV5-6 and TRBJ2-7): DAGVTQSPTHLIKTRGQQVTLRCSPKSGHDTVSWYQQALGQGPQFIFQYYEEEERQRGNFPDRFSGHQFPNYSSELNVNALLLGDSALYLCASSLGLRSSYEQYFGPGTRLTVT.